A selection of T cell receptor beta chains follows, all from one sample in a study of shared clonotypes between healthy human individuals. Only in-frame clones appear in the TCRdb table, and some are missing; sequencing was by immunoSEQ multiplex PCR. The table lists 2 million to 3 million clones, roughly 93% of them singletons. The sample comprised naive CD4+ T cells from PBMCs. The receptors come from a man aged 18 to 35 in good health. Some clones in this sample may be carry-over from other donors' samples. The conserved cysteine and the conserved F or W are not part of the CDR3 here. The order of the fields is V gene, J gene, CDR3 protein.

TRBV23-1	TRBJ2-5	ASSQSNREETQY
TRBV9	TRBJ1-2	ATQPQDYGYT
TRBV21-1	TRBJ2-1	ASSKPGLAGGVVYNEQF
TRBV6-6	TRBJ2-3	ASSYSGGSDTQY
TRBV18	TRBJ1-5	ASSPGGGLSNQPQH
TRBV6-6	TRBJ1-5	ASRPGQGTGNQPQH
TRBV6-5	TRBJ1-1	ASSYSGTVNTEAF
TRBV6-1	TRBJ1-2	ASSVSNYGYT
TRBV6-1	TRBJ2-3	ASSDPGTSGEDTQY
TRBV5-1	TRBJ2-5	ASSLSSALQETQY
TRBV5-1	TRBJ2-6	ASSLGAYSGANVLT
TRBV5-4	TRBJ1-2	ASSLELANYGYT
TRBV7-2	TRBJ2-5	ASSLGPAETQY
TRBV5-1	TRBJ1-5	ASSSTGDPNQPQH
TRBV7-2	TRBJ1-1	ASSITWTGGTEAF
TRBV28	TRBJ2-3	ASSPALGTDTQY
TRBV29-1	TRBJ1-1	SVGGTGYEVSTEAF
TRBV7-2	TRBJ2-7	ASSRLAGAYEQY
TRBV7-2	TRBJ2-7	ASSSRLAYSYEQY
TRBV7-2	TRBJ2-7	ASSFAHGETYEQY